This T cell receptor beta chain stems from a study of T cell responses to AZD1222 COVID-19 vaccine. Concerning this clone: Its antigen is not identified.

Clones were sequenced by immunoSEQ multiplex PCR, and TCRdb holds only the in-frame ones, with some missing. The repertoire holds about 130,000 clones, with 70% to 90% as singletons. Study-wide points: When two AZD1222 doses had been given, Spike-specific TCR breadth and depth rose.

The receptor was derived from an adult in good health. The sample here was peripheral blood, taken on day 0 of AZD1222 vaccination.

CDR3 DNA: TGCAGCGTTGAAGATTCGACCCACTACGAGCAGTACTTC. As protein: CSVEDSTHYEQYF. The chain has TRBV29-1 and TRBJ2-7; D is unresolved. With 0 bases removed from V and 3 bases from J, the gap between germline ends came to 9 bases. This CDR3 contains 13 residues. The germline V gene encodes CDR1 SQVTM and CDR2 ANQGSEA.